This T cell receptor (beta chain) derives from a study of blood T cell repertoires in COVID-19. The ends lost 3 bases at V and 2 bases at J; junction bases unmatched: 3. Germline CDR1 and CDR2: MNHEY and SVGAGI. The CDR3 spans 15 residues. As processed by the authors: The assay estimated nucleated cells by amplifying reference gene primers. Data came from immunoSEQ multiplex PCR; TCRdb stores just in-frame clones and leaves some out. From that table come the V and J calls and clone size; the DNA was used to work out D and trimming. The sample includes tens of thousands of clones, around 81% seen only once; the top ten take around 30%.

The sequence was collected from a human donor in a cohort sampled during active COVID-19. Sequenced material: peripheral blood. The rearrangement joins TRBV6-5 to TRBJ2-3; 9 bases fit TRBD2. The CDR3 protein is CASSYSGGYTDTQYF. The CDR3 coding sequence is TGTGCCAGCAGTTATAGCGGGGGATACACAGATACGCAGTATTTT.